Only a few counts were recorded for the clone carrying this T cell receptor beta chain. Antigen: not known. This entry comes from a study of beta chain features in type 1 diabetes. Study results and limitations: Naive, central memory and Treg TCRB repertoires seemed to resemble each other more closely in patients than they did in healthy donors.

One heparinised draw of blood, averaging about 110 mL, came from each donor. Looked up from germline, CDR1 is MNHEY and CDR2 is SMNVEV (reference sequence). This CDR3 region has 14 residues. The V gene lost 6 bases and the J gene lost 1 base, with 10 bases spanning the gap. Expressed TCRB transcripts were sequenced, since all the RNA that had been isolated was reverse transcribed. Measured with immunoSEQ multiplex PCR; TCRdb has only the in-frame clones, and not every one. Here the sample spans some 330,000 clones, approximately 9.9% being singletons. The rearrangement links TRBV27 to TRBJ1-5, with unresolved D. This receptor was taken from a woman aged 25 to 39 in good health. Sequenced input: naive CD4+ T cells from blood. CDR3 loop: CASSTEFSNQPQHF. CDR3 coding DNA: TGTGCCAGCAGCACGGAGTTCAGCAATCAGCCCCAGCATTTT.